The rows below give T cell receptor beta chains drawn from one sample of a study of tumor-infiltrating lymphocytes in localized non-small cell lung cancer. Libraries were prepared by immunoSEQ multiplex PCR; TCRdb keeps only in-frame clonotypes and omits some of them. The table lists about 21,000 clones, about 80% of them singletons. The sequenced material came from lung tumor tissue. These receptors were collected from a human donor with non-small cell lung cancer. CDR3s leave out the opening cysteine and the closing phenylalanine or tryptophan.

V | CDR3
TRBV2 | ASSRDSNQPQH
TRBV18 | ASSPSTGTARNNEQF
TRBV7-3 | ASSPDRNSYEQY
TRBV19 | ASSYRGLTYEQY
TRBV9 | ASSLLAGAYNEQF
TRBV7-3 | ASSSGTGTNTEAF
TRBV19 | AAGQYNYGYT
TRBV30 | AWSNRRRDTEAF
TRBV5-1 | ASSTQGGTGELF
TRBV19 | ASSIQGPYNEQF
TRBV7-2 | ASSWVNTEAF
TRBV4-2 | ASSQVEQGSGYT
TRBV5-1 | ASSLAEDRGSYEQY
TRBV6-5 | ASSYLVGGQYEQY
TRBV5-1 | ASSFRGRTNTEAF
TRBV4-1 | ASSHAGQGEY
TRBV11-3 | ASALTGSNTEAF
TRBV19 | ASSRTDYGYT
TRBV18 | ASSPPGDLMNTEAF
TRBV15 | ATSRGGSGTDTQY
TRBV6-1 | ASSDAGQGALGNTIY
TRBV5-4 | ASSRPGSSYEQY
TRBV30 | AWSLGRGQPQH
TRBV5-1 | ASSLARGIAGVYEQF
TRBV6-1 | ASTMGNEQF
TRBV6-1 | ASSAEQGFYEQY
TRBV7-9 | ASTLGSSGANVLT
TRBV7-9 | ASSSGRGEQY
TRBV19 | ATTTGGSTDTQY